This T cell receptor beta chain emerged from a study of T cell changes during pregnancy in multiple sclerosis. Assay used: immunoSEQ multiplex PCR; TCRdb lists only in-frame clones, some missing. The table records about 26,000 clones, roughly 89% of them present only once. CDR3 length equals 15 residues. The germline CDR1 and CDR2 sequences are SNHLY and FYNNEI. V was cut by 3 bases and J by 0 bases, with 12 bases left in between. This clonotype was obtained from a female donor with multiple sclerosis, enrolled in a pregnancy study. Sequenced here: CD8+ T cells from peripheral blood mononuclear cells, sampled in the second trimester of pregnancy. The chain employs TRBV2 and TRBJ2-7; a possible D gene is TRBD2 (6 bases). This CDR3 is CASSDGSQSSYEQYF. CDR3 coding DNA: TGTGCCAGCAGTGACGGGAGCCAGAGCTCCTACGAGCAGTACTTC.